Sequencing of this T cell receptor beta chain was carried out in a study of cytomegalovirus exposure and HLA in healthy donors. Study-wide points: Rarity characterized most TCR sequences, yet some public TCRs appeared in many donors. Most subjects' HLA-A and HLA-B alleles were reportedly predicted from TCR beta sequences.

In the case of this clone: Antigen unknown. This CDR3 is also generated by other DNA sequences in the sample.

Both 60 Vbeta primers and 13 Jbeta primers went into the PCR. Original methodology: A later analysis tallied approximately 78 million unique TCR beta chains, 9 million to 12 million of them shared. TCRdb keeps only in-frame clones here, not all; method: immunoSEQ multiplex PCR. That table is the source of V, J and clone size, and D and trimming were worked out from the DNA. Of about 140,000 clones detected, roughly three quarters appear once; the ten largest clones hold approximately 5.1%. Unmatched junction bases numbered 5, after V lost 6 bases and J lost 1 base. Germline CDR1 reads MNHNS; CDR2 reads SASEGT. The CDR3 loop spans 14 amino acids.

The TCR sequence derives from a male donor in good health and CMV-seronegative. This sequence joins TRBV6-1 and TRBJ1-1; 7 bases line up with TRBD1. Sequencing input: PBMCs. CDR3: CASRTRQGNTEAFF. The DNA for the CDR3 is TGTGCCAGCAGGACACGACAGGGGAACACTGAAGCTTTCTTT.